Below are 23 T cell receptor beta chains sequenced from a single sample in a study of cytomegalovirus exposure and HLA in healthy donors. Use of 60 Vbeta and 13 Jbeta primers characterized the PCR. Data came from immunoSEQ multiplex PCR; TCRdb stores just in-frame clones and leaves some out. The profile covers around 190,000 clones, with about 77% appearing a single time and about 2.7% taken by the ten largest. The sequencing input was PBMCs. The source is a woman aged 30 to 39 in good health and CMV-seronegative.

This chain uses TRBV7-9 with TRBJ1-4; perhaps TRBD1 as D (5 bases). The CDR3 totals 14 residues. V gave up 3 bases and J gave up 8 bases, with 13 bases separating them. Germline CDR1 and CDR2: SEHNR and FQNEAQ (reference sequence). The CDR3 nucleotides are TGTGCCAGCAGCTTCATAGGGGAGGGCGAAAAACTGTTTTTT. Its translation is CASSFIGEGEKLFF.

This clone was recorded once. The V and J genes are TRBV5-4 and TRBJ1-3, with D unresolved. V was cut by 4 bases and J by 1 base, with 15 bases left in between. The CDR3 covers 16 residues. Germline-derived CDR1 and CDR2 are SGHNT and YYREEE (reference sequence). DNA for the CDR3: TGTGCCAGCAGCCCCGATCGGGGTCTTTCTGGAAACACCATATATTTT. This gives the protein CASSPDRGLSGNTIYF.

This chain links TRBV5-6 with TRBJ2-7, with 8 positions matching TRBD1. V trimming: 4 bases; J trimming: 6 bases; junction bases outside the gene matches: 9. The CDR3 has 14 amino acids. Germline lookup yields CDR1 SGHDT and CDR2 YYEEEE. In nucleotides, the CDR3 is TGTGCCAGCAGCGGGTGGACAGGGTATCTCGAGCAGTACTTC. Translated, it gives CASSGWTGYLEQYF. The whole variable domain, remainder taken from reference TRBV5-6 and TRBJ2-7, is DAGVTQSPTHLIKTRGQQVTLRCSPKSGHDTVSWYQQALGQGPQFIFQYYEEEERQRGNFPDRFSGHQFPNYSSELNVNALLLGDSALYLCASSGWTGYLEQYFGPGTRLTVT.

The CDR3 region is CASSTGFVSSPLHF. The CDR3 DNA is TGTGCCAGCAGTACAGGGTTTGTATCTTCACCCCTCCACTTT. The genes are TRBV2 and TRBJ1-6, with D tentatively TRBD1 (6 bases). Per the germline V gene, CDR1 is SNHLY and CDR2 is FYNNEI. The CDR3 has 14 residues. V lost 5 bases and J lost 9, with 14 bases in between.

This chain joins TRBV21-1 and TRBJ2-5; the D segment call TRBD1 is taken from the table without a DNA check. TRBV21-1 is classified as a pseudogene. This CDR3 is built from 15 residues. The DNA for the CDR3 is TGTGCCAGCAGCTCTCGGACAGGAGGGTTGGAGACCCAGTACTTC. As protein: CASSSRTGGLETQYF.

The chain uses TRBV6-4 and TRBJ2-3; perhaps TRBD1 as D (5 bases). CDR3 length equals 15 residues. Per the germline V gene, CDR1 is MRHNA and CDR2 is SNTAGT. V lost 0 bases and J 2 bases, leaving 9 bases between the germline ends. This chain's CDR3 is CASSDSGAATDTQYF. Here the CDR3 DNA reads TGTGCCAGCAGTGACTCAGGGGCGGCCACAGATACGCAGTATTTT.

The chain employs TRBV4-1 and TRBJ2-7; weak D call: TRBD2 (5 bases). The CDR3 consists of 18 residues. From germline, CDR1 is MGHRA and CDR2 YSYEKL. The V end lost 1 base, the J end lost 0 bases, and 19 bases lay between the germline ends. CDR3 protein: CASSQGRGGTNRSYEQYF. CDR3 nucleotide sequence: TGCGCCAGCAGCCAAGGGAGAGGAGGCACCAACCGCTCCTACGAGCAGTACTTC.

This rearrangement joins TRBV4-2 to TRBJ2-5, with D possibly TRBD2 on 5 matching bases. CDR1 is LGHNA and CDR2 is YNFKEQ in the germline V gene. The CDR3 is 14 amino acids. Trimming removed 4 bases at V and 0 bases at J, with 9 bases between. The CDR3 protein is CASSPRTYQETQYF. The CDR3 DNA reads as TGTGCCAGCAGCCCACGGACTTACCAAGAGACCCAGTACTTC.

The count of this clone is one. J is TRBJ2-7 and V is TRBV4-1; 14 bases are a match to TRBD2. J gave up 5 bases and V 0 bases, and 21 bases lay outside the gene matches. This CDR3 is 22 amino acids long. Germline CDR1 reads MGHRA; CDR2 reads YSYEKL. The CDR3 DNA is TGCGCCAGCAGCCAAGATGTTATTTCAGTGGGGACTAGCGGGGGAGGAGGGGACGAGCAGTACTTC. It encodes CASSQDVISVGTSGGGGDEQYF.

This chain uses TRBV28 with TRBJ1-1; D gene unclear. Germline V gene sequence: CDR1 MDHEN, CDR2 SYDVKM. The ends were cut back, 5 bases at V and 0 bases at J, with 7 bases in the middle. This CDR3 region has 13 residues. The CDR3 DNA is TGTGCCAGCAGTAACAGCTTGAACACTGAAGCTTTCTTT. As protein: CASSNSLNTEAFF.

This clone was observed a few times. V usage is TRBV27 and J usage is TRBJ2-7; D is ambiguous. The CDR3 loop spans 16 amino acids. Germline CDR1 and CDR2: MNHEY and SMNVEV (reference sequence). Trimming removed 4 bases at V and 2 bases at J, with 18 bases between. CDR3 nucleotide sequence: TGTGCCAGCAGTTCGCAGTTTGGTTACCGTGCCTACGAGCAGTACTTC. Translation gives CASSSQFGYRAYEQYF.

In DNA, the CDR3 is TGTGCCAGCAGCCCTAGCGGGGGGGCCTACAATGAGCAGTTCTTC. It encodes CASSPSGGAYNEQFF. The V call is TRBV7-8, the J call TRBJ2-1, with 12 bases matching TRBD2. Trimming cost V 5 bases and J 2 bases; bases outside gene matches: 1. CDR1 SGHVS and CDR2 FQNEAQ come from the germline V gene. CDR3 size: 15 residues.

About this clone itself: The CDR3 does not close with the conserved phenylalanine or tryptophan, likely indicating a read error. The chain combines TRBV4-1 with TRBJ1-5; D perhaps matches TRBD1 (6 bases). The CDR3 has 18 amino acids. V lost 1 base to trimming and J lost 6 bases, with 22 bases between them. Per germline, CDR1 MGHRA and CDR2 YSYEKL. The CDR3 loop reads CASSQAGQGPRVFQPQHL. The DNA of the CDR3 is TGCGCCAGCAGCCAAGCGGGTCAGGGGCCGCGCGTATTTCAGCCCCAGCATCTT.

The chain joins TRBV7-6 to TRBJ1-1, with D possibly matching TRBD1 (5 bases). Germline CDR1 is SGHVS and CDR2 is FNYEAQ. The CDR3 totals 15 residues. V gave up 2 bases and J gave up 1 base, with 11 bases separating them. CDR3 amino acids: CASSLSSGKNTEAFF. CDR3 nucleotides: TGTGCCAGCAGCTTATCGTCAGGGAAGAACACTGAAGCTTTCTTT.

The V and J genes are TRBV13 and TRBJ2-7, with D perhaps matching TRBD2 (5 bases). Germline-derived CDR1 and CDR2 are PRHDT and FYEKMQ (reference sequence). Trimming left V 5 bases short and J 2 bases short, with 16 bases between. The CDR3 loop spans 15 amino acids. Here the CDR3 DNA reads TGTGCCAGCAGCCCGAGGGCACAGATGCCCTACGAGCAGTACTTC. This translates into CASSPRAQMPYEQYF.

The gene calls are TRBV5-4 and TRBJ2-7, with TRBD1 matching 7 bases. The germline gives CDR1 SGHNT, CDR2 YYREEE (reference sequence). J lost 1 base, V lost 4 bases, and 5 bases had no gene match. The CDR3 has 14 amino acids. CDR3 DNA sequence: TGTGCCAGCAGCCCCCGGACAGGTTCCTACGAGCAGTACTTC. Translated: CASSPRTGSYEQYF.

CDR3 DNA: TGTGCCAGCTCACCACGGAGCGGGCCAGAGACCCAGTACTTC. Its protein is CASSPRSGPETQYF. The chain is built from TRBV18 and TRBJ2-5, with TRBD2 as a possible D gene (6 bases). This CDR3 comprises 14 residues. With 1 base removed from V and 4 bases from J, the gap between germline ends came to 10 bases. Germline values: CDR1 KGHSH, CDR2 LQKENI.

The chain recombines TRBV27 with TRBJ2-3; tentative D call: TRBD2 (7 bases). CDR3 length equals 14 residues. Deletions cut 3 bases from V and 6 bases from J, with 13 bases between. Germline CDR1 MNHEY, CDR2 SMNVEV (reference sequence). This CDR3 is CASSFRTRGDTQYF. The CDR3 coding sequence is TGTGCCAGCAGTTTTCGGACTAGGGGGGATACGCAGTATTTT.

This clone is a singleton in its sample. The rearrangement links TRBV15 to TRBJ1-1, with D possibly TRBD1 on 5 matching bases. The germline gives CDR1 LNHNV, CDR2 YYDKDF (reference sequence). The CDR3 is 17 amino acids. V lost 0 bases to trimming and J lost 6 bases, with 20 bases between them. CDR3 coding DNA: TGTGCCACCAGCAGAGATCGCAGTAACTCTTGGGGCGCTGAAGCTTTCTTT. Its translation: CATSRDRSNSWGAEAFF. Together with reference TRBV15 and TRBJ1-1, the CDR3 gives the full variable domain: DAMVIQNPRYQVTQFGKPVTLSCSQTLNHNVMYWYQQKSSQAPKLLFHYYDKDFNNEADTPDNFQSRRPNTSFCFLDIRSPGLGDTAMYLCATSRDRSNSWGAEAFFGQGTRLTVV.

The chain has TRBV6-5 and TRBJ2-7; D is unclear. The CDR3 has 14 amino acids. V was trimmed by 5 bases and J by 1 base, leaving 12 bases between them. CDR1 is MNHEY and CDR2 is SVGAGI in the germline V gene. The chain's CDR3 is CASSVTTLSYEQYF. CDR3 nucleotides: TGTGCCAGCAGTGTTACAACGCTTTCCTACGAGCAGTACTTC.

The chain is built from TRBV6-1 and TRBJ1-1; 9 bases align to TRBD1. Trimming took 5 bases from V and 11 from J; bases not matched to a gene: 12. The germline V gene has CDR1 MNHNS and CDR2 SASEGT. The CDR3 length is 14 residues. The CDR3 nucleotides read TGTGCCAGCAGTCGGGACAGGGAATACATGTGGGCTTTCTTT. This translates into CASSRDREYMWAFF.

This clone was seen once. This chain joins TRBV7-6 and TRBJ1-2, with D tentatively TRBD1 (5 bases). Germline V gene sequence: CDR1 SGHVS, CDR2 FNYEAQ. Between the trimmed V and J ends, which lost 5 bases and 4 bases, there was a span of 11 bases. There are 13 residues in the CDR3. The chain's CDR3 is CASSPQGVYGYTF. The CDR3 region has the DNA TGTGCCAGCAGCCCTCAGGGTGTCTATGGCTACACCTTC.

V gene TRBV7-9 combines with J gene TRBJ1-2, with TRBD1 as a possible D gene (5 bases). The CDR3 covers 14 residues. V shed 4 bases and J shed 7 bases, with 16 bases lying between them. From germline, CDR1 is SEHNR and CDR2 FQNEAQ (reference sequence). The CDR3 reads CASSWAGKTGGYTF. DNA for the CDR3: TGTGCCAGCAGCTGGGCAGGGAAAACGGGTGGCTACACCTTC. Supplemented by reference TRBV7-9 and TRBJ1-2, the full variable domain reads DTGVSQNPRHKITKRGQNVTFRCDPISEHNRLYWYRQTLGQGPEFLTYFQNEAQLEKSRLLSDRFSAERPKGSFSTLEIQRTEQGDSAMYLCASSWAGKTGGYTFGSGTRLTVV.